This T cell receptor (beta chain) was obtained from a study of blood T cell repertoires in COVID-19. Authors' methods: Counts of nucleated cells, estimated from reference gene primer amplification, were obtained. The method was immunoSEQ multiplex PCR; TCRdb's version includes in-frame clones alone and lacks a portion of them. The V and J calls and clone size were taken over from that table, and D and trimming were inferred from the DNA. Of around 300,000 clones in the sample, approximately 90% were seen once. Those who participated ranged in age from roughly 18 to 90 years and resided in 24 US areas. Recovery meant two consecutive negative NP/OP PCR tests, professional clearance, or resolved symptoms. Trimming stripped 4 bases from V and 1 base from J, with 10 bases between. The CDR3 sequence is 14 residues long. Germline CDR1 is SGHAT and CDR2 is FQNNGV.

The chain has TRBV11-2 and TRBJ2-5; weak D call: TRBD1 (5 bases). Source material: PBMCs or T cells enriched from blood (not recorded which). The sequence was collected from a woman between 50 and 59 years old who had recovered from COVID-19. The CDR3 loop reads CASSSRQGQETQYF. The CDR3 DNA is TGTGCCAGCAGCTCCCGCCAGGGCCAAGAGACCCAGTACTTC.